What follows describes a single TCR beta chain. Its antigen remains undetermined. No qualities accompany the bases; no much larger clone lies one base away. Via the germline V gene, CDR1 is MGHDK and CDR2 SYGVNS. V loses 0 bases of germline sequence and J loses 0 bases, and the interval between the two ends is 8 bases. From cysteine to phenylalanine, the CDR3 is 16 amino acids long. The entry retains the CDR3 DNA only, 48 bases that are in frame from base 1. The data are from a study of blood T cell repertoires in COVID-19 (TCRdb year 2020). In terms of the full investigation: Collaborator samples came from the United States, Italy and Spain and covered acute and convalescent phases of COVID-19. Nearly every sample came with metadata listing a de-identified subject ID, COVID-19 status, age in years and sex. Deeply sampled blood TCRbeta repertoires from subjects exposed to, actively infected with, or recovered from COVID-19 were included in the dataset. The repertoires were released in a freely available public database meant as a resource for research on the immune response to SARS-CoV-2. Where available, HLA class I and class II types were taken from metadata supplied by the sample provider and were not determined by assay-based typing. The prospective study material was composed of cDNA or gDNA derived from T cells, B-cell-depleted T cells, or PBMCs. The samples were drawn from the first 160 participants of the ongoing ImmuneRACE study and from under 1,500 subjects provided by 6 global collaborators.

Findings and caveats that apply to the study as a whole: Clinical and demographic metadata were provided uncurated, with the amount varying by source and participant.

Samples from volunteer blood donors who had recovered from COVID-19 were contributed by a second Seattle source. Collaborating institutions collected whole blood in K2EDTA tubes following their own protocols. For TCRbeta analysis, collaborators shipped samples in one of three forms: frozen whole blood, isolated PBMCs, or DNA extracted from either of those sample types. TCRbeta CDR3 regions were amplified from genomic DNA using the immunoSEQ Assay, a bias-controlled multiplex PCR. In the source study's methods: Nucleated cell counts per sample were estimated from amplification of reference gene primers within the assay. Sequence reads were collapsed and filtered to measure the absolute abundance of every unique TCRbeta CDR3 rearrangement. For each sample, productive Simpson clonality was calculated as the square root of Simpson's diversity index over productive rearrangements. TCRdb provides this immuneACCESS table in a form limited to in-frame rearrangements. Some clones are lacking; in checked studies, under half of them reflect an unresolved V gene, and why the rest are absent is not known. V, J and clone size derive from that table, while D and trimming were established from the DNA sequence. This sample lists roughly 350,000 clones; about 93% were detected once. Approximately 3.5% of the sample lies in the top ten.

The TCR originated in a woman between 18 and 29 years old who had recovered from COVID-19. The receptor chain draws on TRBV25-1 and TRBJ1-4; no D segment can be confidently identified. Input material: peripheral blood. The DNA sequence follows: TGTGCCAGCAGTGAATACCTGGCTGCAACTAATGAAAAACTGTTTTTT. The translation is CASSEYLAATNEKLFF.